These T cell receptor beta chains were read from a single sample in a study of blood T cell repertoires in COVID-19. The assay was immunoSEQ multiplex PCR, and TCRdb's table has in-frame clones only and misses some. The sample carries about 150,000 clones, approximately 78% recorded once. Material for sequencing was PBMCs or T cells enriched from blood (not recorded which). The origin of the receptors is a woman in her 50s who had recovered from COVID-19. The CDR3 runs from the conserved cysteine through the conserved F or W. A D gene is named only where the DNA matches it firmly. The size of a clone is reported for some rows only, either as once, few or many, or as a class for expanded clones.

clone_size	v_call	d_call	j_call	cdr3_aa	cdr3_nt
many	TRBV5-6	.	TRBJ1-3	CASSPLGGAGNTIYF	TGTGCCAGCAGCCCCTTGGGAGGGGCGGGAAACACCATATATTTT
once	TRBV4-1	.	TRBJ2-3	CASSQAGLRDTQYF	TGCGCCAGCAGCCAAGCGGGTCTTAGAGATACGCAGTATTTT
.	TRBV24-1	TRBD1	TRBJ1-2	CATSGGTGDPYYGYTF	TGTGCCACTAGTGGGGGGACAGGGGACCCTTACTATGGCTACACCTTC
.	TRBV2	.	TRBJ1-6	CASSSFQGINSPLHF	TGTGCCAGCAGTTCATTCCAGGGAATTAATTCACCCCTCCACTTT
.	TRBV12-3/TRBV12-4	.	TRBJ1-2	CASTDSLAYGYTF	TGTGCCAGCACCGACTCCCTCGCCTATGGCTACACCTTC
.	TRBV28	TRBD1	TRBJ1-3	CASSGGGQAFITGNTIYF	TGTGCCAGCAGCGGCGGGGGACAGGCCTTTATCACTGGAAACACCATATATTTT
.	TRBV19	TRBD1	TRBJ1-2	CASSILTGTLTNYGYTF	TGTGCCAGTAGTATATTGACAGGGACCCTAACTAACTATGGCTACACCTTC
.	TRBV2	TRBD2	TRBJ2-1	CASRGTSGGYEQFF	TGTGCCAGCAGGGGGACTAGCGGGGGCTATGAGCAGTTCTTC
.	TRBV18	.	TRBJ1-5	CASSPPGASNQPQHF	TGTGCCAGCTCACCACCAGGGGCTAGCAATCAGCCCCAGCATTTT
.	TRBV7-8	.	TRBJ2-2	CASSPGWTSNTGELFF	TGTGCCAGCAGCCCCGGATGGACTTCGAACACCGGGGAGCTGTTTTTT
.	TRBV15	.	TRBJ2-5	CATSINQGQETQYF	TGTGCCACCAGCATAAATCAGGGGCAAGAGACCCAGTACTTC
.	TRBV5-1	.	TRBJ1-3	CASSLAGGRSGNTIYF	TGCGCCAGCAGCTTGGCCGGGGGGAGGTCTGGAAACACCATATATTTT
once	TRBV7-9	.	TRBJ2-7	CASSLAGTGSSYEQYF	TGTGCCAGCAGCTTAGCGGGTACAGGGAGCTCCTACGAGCAGTACTTC
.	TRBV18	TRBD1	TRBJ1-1	CASSILGTGNTEAFF	TGTGCCAGCTCAATTCTCGGGACAGGGAACACTGAAGCTTTCTTT
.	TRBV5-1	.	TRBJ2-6	CASVSGANVLTF	TGCGCCAGCGTATCTGGGGCCAACGTCCTGACTTTC